A single sample gave rise to the 31 T cell receptor beta chains below, sequenced in a study of shared clonotypes between healthy human individuals. The table came from immunoSEQ multiplex PCR; TCRdb's copy has only in-frame clones and leaves some out. The table shows roughly 2.1 million clones, with more than 85% occurring only once. Naive CD8 isolation took CD45RO-negative cells positively selected for CCR7 and excluded terminally differentiated effector memory CD45RA+ cells. The sequencing input was naive CD8+ T cells from PBMCs. The receptors stem from a man younger than 30 in good health. Some clones in this sample may be carry-over from other donors' samples.

The genes are TRBV4-2 and TRBJ2-1; D perhaps matches TRBD1 (9 bases). The CDR3 has 20 amino acids. Per germline, CDR1 LGHNA and CDR2 YNFKEQ. V was clipped by 2 bases and J by 4 bases, with 27 bases between them. CDR3 region: CASSQSPGQGEAGAYNEQFF. Written as DNA, the CDR3 is TGTGCCAGCAGCCAATCCCCGGGACAGGGCGAAGCGGGAGCATACAATGAGCAGTTCTTC.

The J gene is TRBJ2-3, the V gene TRBV19; no clear D gene. The germline V gene encodes CDR1 LNHDA and CDR2 SQIVND (reference sequence). This CDR3 has 13 residues. V was trimmed by 0 bases and J by 4 bases, leaving 5 bases between them. CDR3 residues: CASSIDRADTQYF. CDR3 in DNA: TGTGCCAGTAGTATAGATCGAGCAGATACGCAGTATTTT.

This chain links TRBV10-1 with TRBJ2-1; possible D gene TRBD2, 5 bases. The length of the CDR3 is 14 residues. V was trimmed by 4 bases and J by 3 bases, leaving 10 bases between them. CDR1 WNHNN and CDR2 SYGVQD come from the germline V gene (reference sequence). The CDR3 reads CASSGTGNYNEQFF. CDR3 DNA: TGCGCCAGCAGTGGTACGGGAAACTACAATGAGCAGTTCTTC.

V is TRBV28 and J is TRBJ1-5; a possible D gene is TRBD1 (6 bases). The V gene's germline CDR1 is MDHEN and CDR2 SYDVKM. The CDR3 is made up of 14 amino acids. V lost 6 bases and J 6 bases, leaving 15 bases between the germline ends. The CDR3 is CASRRDGGSQPQHF. CDR3 bases: TGTGCCAGCAGAAGAGACGGGGGCAGTCAGCCCCAGCATTTT.

This clone has only one observation. V gene TRBV28 combines with J gene TRBJ2-7; a possible D gene is TRBD1 (5 bases). The V end was cut by 0 bases, the J end by 0 bases, with 12 bases between. CDR1 and CDR2 from the germline V gene are MDHEN and SYDVKM. The CDR3 is 16 amino acids. Written as DNA, the CDR3 is TGTGCCAGCAGTTTATGGCAGGGCCCAGCCTCCTACGAGCAGTACTTC. Translated, it gives CASSLWQGPASYEQYF.

This clone was observed a single time. The chain carries TRBV27 and TRBJ2-1; 7 nucleotides match TRBD2. The germline CDR1 and CDR2 sequences are MNHEY and SMNVEV (reference sequence). The V gene end was trimmed by 0 bases and the J gene end by 6 bases; junction bases not matched to a gene: 11. This CDR3 is 17 amino acids long. The CDR3 nucleotides are TGTGCCAGCAGTTTATCAGGGGTCGGGACTAACCTCAATGAGCAGTTCTTC. Amino acid sequence: CASSLSGVGTNLNEQFF.

This chain connects TRBV7-2 to TRBJ2-7; D tentatively reads TRBD1 or TRBD2 (5 bases each). V was shortened by 5 bases and J by 5 bases, with 13 bases between the two germline ends. CDR3 size: 13 residues. Germline V lookup: CDR1 SGHTA, CDR2 FQGNSA. This CDR3 is CASSRGRGDEQYF. DNA of the CDR3: TGTGCCAGCAGCCGAGGCCGGGGCGACGAGCAGTACTTC.

V gene TRBV6-4 combines with J gene TRBJ2-1, with 10 bases fitting TRBD2. The CDR3 loop spans 15 amino acids. Germline V gives CDR1 MRHNA, CDR2 SNTAGT. Losses at the gene ends were 5 bases for V and 4 bases for J; bases not matched to a gene: 5. Here the CDR3 reads CASSPGTSAYNEQFF. The CDR3, as DNA: TGTGCCAGCAGTCCCGGGACTAGCGCGTACAATGAGCAGTTCTTC.

CDR3 nucleotides: TGTGCCAGCAGGACCATACGAGACAGCCCGGGGGCTGAAGCTTTCTTT. Translation: CASRTIRDSPGAEAFF. The V gene is TRBV27, the J gene TRBJ1-1, with a tentative D call TRBD1 (5 bases). The CDR3 runs 16 residues. V lost 6 bases and J lost 6, with 23 bases in between. Per germline, CDR1 MNHEY and CDR2 SMNVEV (reference sequence).

The V call is TRBV11-2, the J call TRBJ2-1; D gene uncertain. V dropped 1 base and J dropped 1 base, with 5 bases sitting between them. Germline V gives CDR1 SGHAT, CDR2 FQNNGV. The CDR3 spans 14 residues. CDR3 residues: CASSLGFSYNEQFF. The DNA for the CDR3 is TGTGCCAGCAGCTTAGGGTTTTCCTACAATGAGCAGTTCTTC.

V is TRBV19 and J is TRBJ1-2, with D tentatively TRBD1 (6 bases). In germline, CDR1 is LNHDA, CDR2 SQIVND (reference sequence). The CDR3 extends over 14 amino acids. Trimming took off 5 bases at V and 5 bases at J, with 15 bases between the two ends. The CDR3 sequence: CASSSLIRGYGYTF. For the CDR3, the DNA is TGTGCCAGTAGTTCGCTGATCAGGGGATATGGCTACACCTTC.

V gene TRBV27 combines with J gene TRBJ2-7; D possibly corresponds to TRBD2 (6 bases). The CDR3 extends over 13 amino acids. Per germline, CDR1 MNHEY and CDR2 SMNVEV (reference sequence). The germline V and J ends were trimmed by 2 bases and 7 bases, with 12 bases remaining between them. The CDR3 region has the DNA TGTGCCAGCAGTTTAACCCTTCGGGGGGAGCAGTACTTC. Residues: CASSLTLRGEQYF.

This chain links TRBV5-1 with TRBJ1-2; 7 bases match TRBD1. Germline V gives CDR1 SGHRS, CDR2 YFSETQ. The CDR3 totals 13 residues. J lost 8 bases, V lost 0 bases, and 4 bases had no gene match. In nucleotides, the CDR3 is TGCGCCAGCAGCTTGGCAGGGGGGAACGGCTACACCTTC. The encoded protein is CASSLAGGNGYTF.

The chain employs TRBV18 and TRBJ2-2, with D hard to call. The CDR3 totals 16 residues. Germline CDR1 and CDR2: KGHSH and LQKENI. V was trimmed by 6 bases and J by 2 bases, leaving 16 bases between them. CDR3 amino acids: CASSGSRGTNTGELFF. In DNA, the CDR3 is TGTGCCAGCTCCGGATCTAGAGGCACTAACACCGGGGAGCTGTTTTTT.

This clone was recorded once. V is TRBV28 and J is TRBJ2-7; D is uncertain. Germline CDR1 reads MDHEN; CDR2 reads SYDVKM. Trimming took 6 bases from V and 7 from J, leaving 13 bases between them. The CDR3 covers 12 residues. The chain's CDR3 is CASSRPQEEQYF. CDR3 sequence (DNA): TGTGCCAGCAGCCGACCCCAAGAGGAGCAGTACTTC.

The chain employs TRBV15 and TRBJ2-1, with D hard to call. The CDR3 runs to 17 residues. CDR1 is LNHNV and CDR2 is YYDKDF in the germline V gene (reference sequence). Trimming took off 5 bases at V and 1 base at J, with 18 bases between the two ends. The CDR3 DNA is TGTGCCACCAGCGTCCCCCCGTGGGGTGATTCCTACAATGAGCAGTTCTTC. It translates to CATSVPPWGDSYNEQFF. Full variable domain (rest looked up from reference TRBV15 and TRBJ2-1): DAMVIQNPRYQVTQFGKPVTLSCSQTLNHNVMYWYQQKSSQAPKLLFHYYDKDFNNEADTPDNFQSRRPNTSFCFLDIRSPGLGDTAMYLCATSVPPWGDSYNEQFFGPGTRLTVL.

This clone was seen just once. The chain combines TRBV18 with TRBJ1-1, with D tentatively TRBD1 (6 bases). CDR1 KGHSH and CDR2 LQKENI come from the germline V gene. The V end was cut by 0 bases, the J end by 0 bases, with 14 bases between. This CDR3 has 17 amino acids. This CDR3 reads CASSPPRVGQMNTEAFF. Here the CDR3 DNA reads TGTGCCAGCTCACCACCTAGGGTAGGACAGATGAACACTGAAGCTTTCTTT. Drawing the rest from reference TRBV18 and TRBJ1-1, the complete variable domain is NAGVMQNPRHLVRRRGQEARLRCSPMKGHSHVYWYRQLPEEGLKFMVYLQKENIIDESGMPKERFSAEFPKEGPSILRIQQVVRGDSAAYFCASSPPRVGQMNTEAFFGQGTRLTVV.

This chain links TRBV19 with TRBJ1-4; 10 bases map to TRBD1. After removal of 6 bases from V and 5 bases from J, the junction contained 9 bases not matched to a gene. Germline V CDR1 and CDR2: LNHDA, SQIVND (reference sequence). This CDR3 has 16 residues. The CDR3 reads CASSDDRGPPNEKLFF. The CDR3 nucleotides are TGTGCCAGTAGCGACGACAGGGGGCCGCCAAATGAAAAACTGTTTTTT.

The gene calls are TRBV5-1 and TRBJ1-2; D remains ambiguous. Trimming took off 0 bases at V and 3 bases at J, with 9 bases between the two ends. Germline V gene lookup returns CDR1 SGHRS and CDR2 YFSETQ. This CDR3 spans 14 amino acids. CDR3 loop: CASSLAPGDYGYTF. DNA of the CDR3: TGCGCCAGCAGCTTGGCCCCGGGAGACTATGGCTACACCTTC.

The V call is TRBV11-3, the J call TRBJ2-1; 12 bases agree with TRBD1. Trimming took 4 bases from V and 6 from J; bases not matched to a gene: 4. The CDR3 has 15 amino acids. Germline V gene data show CDR1 as SGHNT and CDR2 as YENEEA. Here the CDR3 reads CASSSPGQGANEQFF. The CDR3, as DNA: TGTGCCAGCAGCTCACCGGGACAGGGGGCCAATGAGCAGTTCTTC.

Regarding this clone: Other DNA sequences in this sample translate to the same CDR3. The CDR3 DNA sequence: TGTGCCAGCAGTTTATCGGGGTCGTATCAGCCCCAGCATTTT. Translation gives CASSLSGSYQPQHF. J is TRBJ1-5 and V is TRBV28; D gene ambiguous. Looked up from germline, CDR1 is MDHEN and CDR2 is SYDVKM. V was cut by 1 base and J by 5 bases, with 9 bases left in between. The CDR3 consists of 14 residues.

The genes are TRBV7-9 and TRBJ2-2, with 9 nucleotides matching TRBD1. CDR3 length: 15 amino acids. Germline loops: CDR1 SEHNR, CDR2 FQNEAQ (reference sequence). J gave up 1 base and V 5 bases, and 2 bases lay outside the gene matches. The CDR3 sequence is CASSKDRGNTGELFF. The CDR3 DNA reads TGTGCCAGCAGCAAGGACAGGGGGAACACCGGGGAGCTGTTTTTT.

The genes are TRBV5-4 and TRBJ2-5, with TRBD1 matching over 11 bases. CDR3 length: 14 amino acids. V was clipped by 4 bases and J by 5 bases; unmatched bases: 4. Germline V lookup: CDR1 SGHNT, CDR2 YYREEE (reference sequence). The DNA of the CDR3 is TGTGCCAGCAGCCGGGACAGGGGGAAGGAGACCCAGTACTTC. Its translation: CASSRDRGKETQYF.

V and J are TRBV7-9 and TRBJ2-7, with TRBD1 matching over 11 bases. Germline lookup yields CDR1 SEHNR and CDR2 FQNEAQ (reference sequence). The trim removed 4 bases at V and 0 bases at J, leaving 11 bases unmatched. CDR3 length: 18 residues. CDR3 amino acids: CASSSRTGGHKSSYEQYF. The CDR3 nucleotides are TGTGCCAGCAGCTCTAGGACAGGGGGCCACAAGAGCTCCTACGAGCAGTACTTC.

The chain carries TRBV27 and TRBJ2-3; 10 nucleotides line up with TRBD1. Trimming at V came to 6 bases and at J to 6 bases, leaving 6 bases not matched to a gene. This CDR3 is built from 14 residues. Per the germline V gene, CDR1 is MNHEY and CDR2 is SMNVEV (reference sequence). This CDR3 reads CASRDRGAFDTQYF. The CDR3 bases are TGTGCCAGCAGGGACAGGGGGGCGTTCGATACGCAGTATTTT.

The chain has TRBV6-1 and TRBJ2-2; D is possibly TRBD1 or TRBD2 (6 bases each). CDR1 is MNHNS and CDR2 is SASEGT in the germline V gene. Trimming took 8 bases from V and 7 from J, leaving 11 bases between them. The CDR3 extends over 12 amino acids. In nucleotides, the CDR3 is TGTGCCAGCCGCGGGGACATCGGGGAGCTGTTTTTT. Its protein is CASRGDIGELFF.

The chain recombines TRBV14 with TRBJ1-1; maybe TRBD1 (5 bases). V lost 4 bases and J 1 base, leaving 10 bases between the germline ends. Per germline, CDR1 SGHDN and CDR2 FVKESK. The length of the CDR3 is 14 residues. CDR3 sequence: CASSLGLRNTEAFF. CDR3 bases: TGTGCCAGCAGCCTGGGACTAAGGAACACTGAAGCTTTCTTT.

The chain recombines TRBV7-9 with TRBJ1-2; no clear D. The CDR3 contains 15 residues. Germline CDR1 is SEHNR and CDR2 is FQNEAQ (reference sequence). Trimming left V 5 bases short and J 4 bases short, with 17 bases between. In nucleotides, the CDR3 is TGTGCCAGCAGCGCGGACCCCCGATTTGCCTATGGCTACACCTTC. Translation gives CASSADPRFAYGYTF.

The genes are TRBV9 and TRBJ2-1, with D perhaps being TRBD1 or TRBD2 (5 bases each). This CDR3 comprises 14 residues. V lost 4 bases and J 9 bases, leaving 17 bases between the germline ends. Germline V gene data show CDR1 as SGDLS and CDR2 as YYNGEE. CDR3 protein: CASSPPVRDGEQFF. The CDR3 DNA follows: TGTGCCAGCAGCCCCCCCGTAAGGGACGGTGAGCAGTTCTTC.

V and J are TRBV6-5 and TRBJ1-1; D is unresolved. CDR1 MNHEY and CDR2 SVGAGI come from the germline V gene. This CDR3 has 13 amino acids. V gave up 5 bases and J gave up 0 bases, with 7 bases separating them. This CDR3 reads CASSPQVNTEAFF. The CDR3 DNA follows: TGTGCCAGCAGTCCTCAGGTGAACACTGAAGCTTTCTTT.

The CDR3 DNA is TGTGCCATCAGTGAGAGCGGGCAGGTGGAGCCCCAGCATTTT. Its translation is CAISESGQVEPQHF. J is TRBJ1-5 and V is TRBV10-3; D remains ambiguous. Germline V gene lookup returns CDR1 ENHRY and CDR2 SYGVKD. The ends were cut back, 2 bases at V and 8 bases at J, with 13 bases in the middle. This CDR3 contains 14 residues.